This T cell receptor (beta chain) was identified in a study of blood T cell repertoires in COVID-19. The protocol was immunoSEQ multiplex PCR, while the TCRdb copy is restricted to in-frame clones and leaves out a portion. The sample lists some 140,000 clones; roughly 84% were seen once. Trimming took 2 bases from V and 0 from J; bases not matched to a gene: 5. Germline assignment: CDR1 SQVTM and CDR2 ANQGSEA. The CDR3 totals 15 residues. All enrollees were about 18 to 100 years old and from some 24 US areas. This clonotype was sampled from a man aged 35-49 years with acute COVID-19. This chain links TRBV29-1 with TRBJ1-2; 8 positions match TRBD1. The material sequenced was PBMCs or T cells enriched from blood (not recorded which). Written as DNA, the CDR3 is TGCAGCGTTGAAAAGGGGACAGGAGCTAACTATGGCTACACCTTC. It encodes CSVEKGTGANYGYTF.